Here is one T cell receptor beta chain with its context. The antigen remains undetermined. The data were obtained in a study of cytomegalovirus exposure and HLA in healthy donors. Whole-study findings and limits: For most TCR sequences rarity was the rule, although some public TCRs occurred in many donors. The tendency of first-cohort TCR clusters to co-occur in the roughly 130 validation repertoires emerged from a later analysis. Some TCR beta chains (about 170 of them) were listed as cytomegalovirus-associated.

TCRdb's copy holds only in-frame clones and misses some; the assay was immunoSEQ multiplex PCR. The sample consists of 260,000 or so clones, roughly 90% of them appearing once. This sequence originates from a woman in her late teens or twenties in good health and CMV-seronegative. Specimen: PBMCs.

The CDR3 nucleotides are TGTGCCTGGACTAATTTGACTAGCGGGAGGTACGAGCAGTACTTC. This encodes CAWTNLTSGRYEQYF. This rearrangement joins TRBV30 to TRBJ2-7, with TRBD2 matching 13 bases. The CDR3 length is 15 residues. The V gene's germline CDR1 is GTSNPN and CDR2 SVGIG (reference sequence). The ends lost 4 bases at V and 4 bases at J; junction bases unmatched: 7.